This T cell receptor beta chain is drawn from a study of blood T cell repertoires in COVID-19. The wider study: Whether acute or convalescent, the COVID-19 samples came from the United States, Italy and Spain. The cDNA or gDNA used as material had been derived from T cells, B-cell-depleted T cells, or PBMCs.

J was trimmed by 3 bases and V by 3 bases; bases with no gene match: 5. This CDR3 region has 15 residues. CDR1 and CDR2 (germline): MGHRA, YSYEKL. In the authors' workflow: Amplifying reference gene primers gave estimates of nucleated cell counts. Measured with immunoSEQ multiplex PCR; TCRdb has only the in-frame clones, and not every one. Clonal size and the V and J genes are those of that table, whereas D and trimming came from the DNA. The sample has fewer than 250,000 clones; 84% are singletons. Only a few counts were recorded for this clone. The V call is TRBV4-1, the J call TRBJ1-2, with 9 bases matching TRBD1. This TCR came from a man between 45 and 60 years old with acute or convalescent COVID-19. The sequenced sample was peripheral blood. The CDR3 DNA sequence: TGCGCCAGCAGCCATTTACAGGGGGCTGACTATGGCTACACCTTC. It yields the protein CASSHLQGADYGYTF.